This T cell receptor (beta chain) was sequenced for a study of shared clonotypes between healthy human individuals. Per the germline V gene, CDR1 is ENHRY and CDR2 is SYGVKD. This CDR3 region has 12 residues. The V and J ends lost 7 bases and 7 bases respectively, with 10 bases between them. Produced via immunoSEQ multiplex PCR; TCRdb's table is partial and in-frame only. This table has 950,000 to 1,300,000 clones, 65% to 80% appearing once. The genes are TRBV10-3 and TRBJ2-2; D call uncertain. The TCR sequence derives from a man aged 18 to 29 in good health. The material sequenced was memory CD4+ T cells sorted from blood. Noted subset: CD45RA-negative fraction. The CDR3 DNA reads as TGTGCCATCACGGCCACCTTCGGGGAGCTGTTTTTT. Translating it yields CAITATFGELFF.